A single sample gave rise to the 26 T cell receptor beta chains below, sequenced in a study of metastatic and nonmetastatic thyroid tumors. Through MiXCR, TCRdb re-clonotyped the PCR reads. The sample lists about 19,000 clones, around 38% occurring once. Prior to thyroid surgery, none of the patients had received any treatment. The sequencing input was tumor tissue. The receptors shown here come from a female donor with papillary thyroid cancer or a benign thyroid nodule (not recorded which). Some clones in this sample may be carry-over from other donors' samples.

The genes are TRBV30 and TRBJ1-2, with D perhaps matching TRBD1 (5 bases). This CDR3 is 15 amino acids long. Trimming removed 1 base from V and 1 base from J, with 13 bases in between. Germline V gene lookup returns CDR1 GTSNPN and CDR2 SVGIG (reference sequence). DNA of the CDR3: TGTGCCTGGAGTGGCCGGGGGTGGGATAACTATGGCTACACCTTC. As protein: CAWSGRGWDNYGYTF.

This clone was counted between two and nine times. V gene TRBV10-3 combines with J gene TRBJ1-6, with TRBD1 identical over 9 bases. This CDR3 has 14 residues. V shed 2 bases, J shed 7 bases, and the junction held 0 bases outside the gene matches. The germline V gene encodes CDR1 ENHRY and CDR2 SYGVKD. CDR3 sequence: CAISEGQGNSPLHF. DNA of the CDR3: TGTGCCATCAGTGAGGGACAGGGGAATTCACCCCTCCACTTT.

This clone was seen a single time. Other DNA sequences in the same sample also yield this CDR3. V and J are TRBV12-5 and TRBJ2-7, with TRBD1 identical over 9 bases. The CDR3 has 15 amino acids. V gave up 5 bases and J gave up 1 base; unmatched junction bases: 6. Germline V gives CDR1 LGHNT, CDR2 FRNRAP. This CDR3 is CASGLPGQGSYEQYF. The CDR3 DNA is TGTGCTAGTGGTCTACCGGGACAGGGATCCTACGAGCAGTACTTC.

This clone has a handful of counts. CDR3 residues: CASSYLDRGPYEQYF. The CDR3 nucleotides read TGTGCCAGCAGTTACCTCGACAGGGGTCCCTACGAGCAGTACTTC. The gene calls are TRBV6-6 and TRBJ2-7; 8 nucleotides align to TRBD1. Looked up from germline, CDR1 is MNHNY and CDR2 is SVGAGI (reference sequence). Losses at the gene ends were 2 bases for V and 2 bases for J; bases not matched to a gene: 5. The CDR3 is 15 residues long.

The chain uses TRBV2 and TRBJ2-1; 9 bases match TRBD1. Germline-derived CDR1 and CDR2 are SNHLY and FYNNEI. Trimming removed 10 bases from V and 5 bases from J; junction bases left unmatched: 9. This CDR3 region has 14 residues. CDR3 in amino acids: CATTGGIRNNEQFF. The CDR3 nucleotides read TGTGCCACCACAGGGGGCATTCGGAACAATGAGCAGTTCTTC.

This chain uses TRBV12-3 or TRBV12-4 with TRBJ2-3; a possible D gene is TRBD1 (6 bases). V was pared by 3 bases and J by 0 bases, with 10 bases between. This CDR3 comprises 15 residues. The CDR3 bases are TGTGCCAGCAGTTTTTCGACAGGTAGCACAGATACGCAGTATTTT. Residues: CASSFSTGSTDTQYF.

The chain carries TRBV20-1 and TRBJ2-7, with a possible D match to TRBD2 (6 bases). Germline V lookup: CDR1 DFQATT, CDR2 SNEGSKA (reference sequence). This CDR3 has 16 residues. V gave up 0 bases and J gave up 2 bases, with 17 bases separating them. The CDR3 DNA reads as TGCAGTGCTAGAGATCTGGTGGAGGGCCGCGCCTACGAGCAGTACTTC. Translating gives CSARDLVEGRAYEQYF.

This clone was counted between two and nine times. V and J are TRBV27 and TRBJ2-3; D unresolved. CDR1 and CDR2 (germline): MNHEY, SMNVEV (reference sequence). Trimming pared 4 bases from V and 1 base from J, leaving 9 bases between. This CDR3 is built from 14 residues. CDR3 nucleotides: TGTGCCAGCAGTTCAGGATGGGGCACAGATACGCAGTATTTT. It translates to CASSSGWGTDTQYF.

The V gene is TRBV4-1, the J gene TRBJ2-2, with a tentative D call TRBD1 (5 bases). The CDR3 is made up of 16 amino acids. In germline, CDR1 is MGHRA, CDR2 YSYEKL. V was clipped by 4 bases and J by 2 bases, with 14 bases between them. DNA for the CDR3: TGCGCCAGCAGCCCAAGCACCAGGGCCAACACCGGGGAGCTGTTTTTT. Encoded protein: CASSPSTRANTGELFF.

This clone was detected a few times. This rearrangement joins TRBV2 to TRBJ2-3, with TRBD2 as a possible D gene (5 bases). Trimming pared 6 bases from V and 3 bases from J, leaving 7 bases between. The CDR3 sequence is 12 residues long. Germline V lookup: CDR1 SNHLY, CDR2 FYNNEI. CDR3: CASSSGTDTQYF. In nucleotides, the CDR3 is TGTGCCAGCAGCTCGGGGACAGATACGCAGTATTTT.

V gene TRBV12-3 or TRBV12-4 combines with J gene TRBJ2-1, with TRBD1 identical over 7 bases. Trimming removed 5 bases from V and 2 bases from J; junction bases left unmatched: 3. This CDR3 region has 14 residues. The CDR3 here is CASSITGAYNEQFF. The CDR3 region has the DNA TGTGCCAGCAGTATAACAGGGGCCTACAATGAGCAGTTCTTC.

The sample holds a few counts of this clone. The CDR3 coding sequence is TGTGCCAGCAGCTTAGCGGGAGAGTACAATGAGCAGTTCTTC. This encodes CASSLAGEYNEQFF. This chain links TRBV11-3 with TRBJ2-1; possible D gene TRBD2, 6 bases. Germline CDR1 reads SGHNT; CDR2 reads YENEEA. V lost 1 base and J lost 4, with 8 bases in between. This CDR3 is 14 amino acids long. The complete variable domain, with remaining parts taken from reference TRBV11-3 and TRBJ2-1, reads EAGVVQSPRYKIIEKKQPVAFWCNPISGHNTLYWYLQNLGQGPELLIRYENEEAVDDSQLPKDRFSAERLKGVDSTLKIQPAELGDSAVYLCASSLAGEYNEQFFGPGTRLTVL.

The chain employs TRBV20-1 and TRBJ2-1, with 9 bases matching TRBD2. The trim removed 3 bases at V and 0 bases at J, leaving 3 bases unmatched. Germline V CDR1 and CDR2: DFQATT, SNEGSKA (reference sequence). The CDR3 runs to 15 residues. CDR3: CSARLAGVSYNEQFF. CDR3 DNA sequence: TGCAGTGCTAGGTTAGCGGGAGTCTCCTACAATGAGCAGTTCTTC.

This CDR3 reads CASSTNDLAGTQYF. The DNA for the CDR3 is TGTGCCAGCAGCACCAATGACCTAGCGGGGACCCAGTACTTC. The rearrangement links TRBV9 to TRBJ2-5, with 8 nucleotides matching TRBD2. Germline V gives CDR1 SGDLS, CDR2 YYNGEE. The CDR3 runs 14 residues. The trim removed 4 bases at V and 7 bases at J, leaving 9 bases unmatched. The full variable domain, rest sourced from reference TRBV9 and TRBJ2-5, is DSGVTQTPKHLITATGQRVTLRCSPRSGDLSVYWYQQSLDQGLQFLIQYYNGEERAKGNILERFSAQQFPDLHSELNLSSLELGDSALYFCASSTNDLAGTQYFGPGTRLLVL.

The chain employs TRBV4-2 and TRBJ2-7, with 11 bases lining up with TRBD2. In germline, CDR1 is LGHNA, CDR2 YNFKEQ. The CDR3 length is 16 residues. V gave up 0 bases and J gave up 2 bases; unmatched junction bases: 3. In DNA, the CDR3 is TGTGCCAGCAGCCAAGAAGGGACTAGCGGAACCTACGAGCAGTACTTC. This gives the protein CASSQEGTSGTYEQYF.

The table lists this clone with a count of one. The chain joins TRBV30 to TRBJ1-6, with D hard to call. Trimming took 0 bases from V and 10 from J, leaving 7 bases between them. The CDR3 is 12 residues long. Germline lookup yields CDR1 GTSNPN and CDR2 SVGIG (reference sequence). CDR3 region: CAWSVHPSPLHF. DNA of the CDR3: TGTGCCTGGAGTGTACACCCGTCACCCCTCCACTTT.

This clone has only a few counts. The V gene is TRBV7-9, the J gene TRBJ2-5; D gene uncertain. Germline CDR1 is SEHNR and CDR2 is FQNEAQ (reference sequence). This CDR3 comprises 13 residues. Trimming cost V 5 bases and J 4 bases, with 11 bases left between them. CDR3 bases: TGTGCCAGCAGCCCTGGCTCCCGAGAGACCCAGTACTTC. Translated: CASSPGSRETQYF.

The chain links TRBV28 to TRBJ1-2; a possible D gene is TRBD1 (5 bases). V gave up 5 bases and J gave up 3 bases, with 7 bases separating them. The CDR3 is made up of 12 amino acids. CDR1 is MDHEN, CDR2 SYDVKM, per germline. DNA of the CDR3: TGTGCCAGCAGTCAGGGAGACTATGGCTACACCTTC. Its translation is CASSQGDYGYTF.

This clone showed up just a few times. Germline and junction disagree at one end, which may indicate a read error. J is TRBJ2-7 and V is TRBV27; no reliable D call. CDR3 size: 12 residues. Looked up from germline, CDR1 is MNHEY and CDR2 is SMNVEV (reference sequence). The CDR3 DNA sequence: TGCGCCAGCAGTGATAAACTGTACGAGCAGTACTTC. Translation: CASSDKLYEQYF.

This clone was seen a few times. The chain uses TRBV6-2 or TRBV6-3 and TRBJ2-7, with TRBD1 identical over 8 bases. The germline V gene has CDR1 MNHEY and CDR2 SVGEGT. This CDR3 is 12 amino acids long. Trimming cost V 5 bases and J 9 bases; bases outside gene matches: 6. CDR3 nucleotide sequence: TGTGCCAGCAGTCACGGACAGGGCGGGCAGTACTTC. Residues: CASSHGQGGQYF.

The CDR3 protein is CATSRRERSDTQYF. The CDR3 nucleotides are TGTGCCACCAGCAGACGGGAACGGTCAGATACGCAGTATTTT. The chain is built from TRBV15 and TRBJ2-3, with D maybe TRBD2 (5 bases). Trimming removed 2 bases at V and 4 bases at J, with 10 bases between. Germline V gene lookup returns CDR1 LNHNV and CDR2 YYDKDF (reference sequence). There are 14 residues in the CDR3.

V is TRBV5-4 and J is TRBJ1-2, with 8 positions matching TRBD1. V lost 5 bases and J lost 6; bases outside the gene matches: 3. The CDR3 covers 12 residues. Germline V gene sequence: CDR1 SGHNT, CDR2 YYREEE (reference sequence). CDR3 nucleotide sequence: TGTGCCAGCAGTTGGACAGGGAATGGCTACACCTTC. Translation gives CASSWTGNGYTF.

This clone was picked up a small number of times. The chain joins TRBV6-1 to TRBJ2-1; TRBD2 aligns across 11 bases. CDR3 length: 16 residues. Germline V gives CDR1 MNHNS, CDR2 SASEGT. The trim removed 5 bases at V and 7 bases at J, leaving 10 bases unmatched. CDR3 sequence reads: CASSPPSGGLGNEQFF. Here the CDR3 DNA reads TGTGCCAGCAGTCCCCCTAGCGGGGGGCTTGGTAATGAGCAGTTCTTC.

This clone occurred a few times. The chain links TRBV10-3 to TRBJ2-7, with D unresolved. The V gene's germline CDR1 is ENHRY and CDR2 SYGVKD. Trimming stripped 10 bases from V and 1 base from J, with 14 bases between. The CDR3 has 13 residues. The CDR3 loop is CASSTGESYEQYF. CDR3 in DNA: TGTGCCAGCTCGACGGGCGAATCCTACGAGCAGTACTTC.

CDR3 nucleotide sequence: TGTGCCAGTACAAGGGGGGGAATGAACTATGGCTACACCTTC. It encodes CASTRGGMNYGYTF. The chain couples TRBV19 to TRBJ1-2, with a tentative D call TRBD1 (6 bases). Trimming cost V 7 bases and J 2 bases, with 14 bases left between them. The CDR3 consists of 14 residues. Germline values: CDR1 LNHDA, CDR2 SQIVND (reference sequence).

This chain's CDR3 is CASSSHGLAGYEQYF. CDR3 DNA: TGTGCCAGCAGTTCGCACGGACTAGCGGGATACGAGCAGTACTTC. The chain employs TRBV6-5 and TRBJ2-7, with 12 bases fitting TRBD2. J gave up 4 bases and V 4 bases, and 5 bases lay outside the gene matches. The CDR3 contains 15 residues. Germline CDR1 MNHEY, CDR2 SVGAGI.